This T cell receptor (beta chain) was found in a study of tumor and adjacent non-tumor tissue in lung cancer. Study-level findings and limits: Significantly higher TCR diversity was found in tumor than normal lung.

RNA was extracted from bulk tissue without any cell sorting. This non-tumor lung sample came from over 3 cm beyond the tumor edge. A modified ARM-PCR protocol with three rounds of nested PCR amplified TCRbeta. TCRdb ran MiXCR on the multiplex PCR reads and lists one entry per CDR3 protein. The sample lists approximately 62,000 distinct CDR3 sequences, about 61% occurring once. The ends were cut back, 5 bases at V and 0 bases at J, with 13 bases in the middle. This CDR3 comprises 15 residues. CDR1 and CDR2 (germline): SGHAT, FQNNGV. This clonotype was observed at least ten times. Its antigen is not known.

Material for sequencing was distant non-tumor lung tissue. This chain uses TRBV11-2 with TRBJ1-1, with D possibly being TRBD1 (5 bases). The TCR originated in a man in his 70s with non-small cell lung cancer. The CDR3 region is CASSPPEGLNTEAFF. Written as DNA, the CDR3 is TGTGCCAGCAGCCCTCCCGAGGGGCTGAACACTGAAGCTTTCTTT.